This T cell receptor beta chain derives from a study of T-cell reconstitution after alpha-beta-depleted transplantation in children. Germline CDR1 is MDHEN and CDR2 is SYDVKM. The CDR3 extends over 12 amino acids. The trim removed 9 bases at V and 2 bases at J, leaving 4 bases unmatched. Comments on this clonotype: Its antigen is as yet unknown.

Unique molecular identifiers were incorporated during preparation of the TCRbeta library. One entry per CDR3 protein results from TCRdb running MiXCR on the PCR reads. Of under 250,000 distinct CDR3 sequences listed, approximately 24% are singletons. Study results and limitations: As was reported, about two months after transplant, alpha-beta T cells came from several hundred expanded graft clones. T-cell numbers and diversity, one year after transplant, stemmed largely from T cells that were newly produced.

The TCR sequence derives from a female patient aged 2 to 10 who had a stem cell transplant for congenital amegakaryocytic thrombocytopenia, so the T cells may come from the graft donor. This material consisted of PBMCs, mostly from graft donor cells, taken 360 days after TCRalphabeta/CD19-depleted stem cell transplant. J is TRBJ2-7 and V is TRBV28; 7 bases agree with TRBD1. The CDR3 bases are TGTGCCAGTGGGGACAGAGCCTACGAGCAGTACTTC. Residues: CASGDRAYEQYF. Combining the CDR3 with reference TRBV28 and TRBJ2-7 gives the whole variable domain DVKVTQSSRYLVKRTGEKVFLECVQDMDHENMFWYRQDPGLGLRLIYFSYDVKMKEKGDIPEGYSVSREKKERFSLILESASTNQTSMYLCASGDRAYEQYFGPGTRLTVT.